These 19 T cell receptor beta chains were all obtained from the same sample, sequenced in a study of cytomegalovirus exposure and HLA in healthy donors (dated by TCRdb to about 2017). The method was the immunoSEQ multiplex PCR assay. For the multiplex PCR, a mixture combining 60 forward primers for TCR Vbeta segments and 13 reverse primers for TCR Jbeta segments was used. TCRdb mirrors the immuneACCESS table, restricted to in-frame sequences. Some clones are absent from its copies; in checked studies, under half trace to an unresolved V gene, and the reason for the others is unknown. A total of roughly 150,000 clones appear in this sample, around 83% of them only once. The ten most abundant clones make up about 4% of the sample. Input material: PBMCs. Receptors were obtained from a man aged 50 or older in good health and CMV-seropositive.

DNA of the CDR3: TGTGCCAGCAGCCAAGGTGGGAGGAGCGAGCAGTACTTC. This codes for CASSQGGRSEQYF. The genes are TRBV4-2 and TRBJ2-7; maybe TRBD2 (6 bases). The CDR3 extends over 13 amino acids. V shed 1 base and J shed 6 bases, with 10 bases lying between them. CDR1 is LGHNA, CDR2 YNFKEQ, per germline.

CDR3: CASSRTGDPYEQYF. DNA for the CDR3: TGTGCCAGCAGCAGAACAGGGGATCCCTACGAGCAGTACTTC. This chain joins TRBV7-2 and TRBJ2-5, with 7 bases that match TRBD1. Near its end, the DNA agrees better with TRBJ2-7, so the J call may be wrong. In germline, CDR1 is SGHTA, CDR2 FQGNSA. The CDR3 runs to 14 residues.

This chain connects TRBV7-9 to TRBJ2-3; 12 bases are shared with TRBD2. From germline, CDR1 is SEHNR and CDR2 FQNEAQ (reference sequence). The ends lost 4 bases at V and 5 bases at J; junction bases unmatched: 7. This CDR3 has 16 residues. CDR3 residues: CASSSRTSGTLDTQYF. The CDR3 bases are TGTGCCAGCAGCTCACGGACTAGCGGGACCCTAGATACGCAGTATTTT. The full variable domain, completed using reference TRBV7-9 and TRBJ2-3, is DTGVSQNPRHKITKRGQNVTFRCDPISEHNRLYWYRQTLGQGPEFLTYFQNEAQLEKSRLLSDRFSAERPKGSFSTLEIQRTEQGDSAMYLCASSSRTSGTLDTQYFGPGTRLTVL.

The rearrangement links TRBV6-1 to TRBJ1-2, with a tentative D call TRBD1 (5 bases). The CDR3 spans 15 residues. Trimming pared 0 bases from V and 3 bases from J, leaving 11 bases between. Germline-derived CDR1 and CDR2 are MNHNS and SASEGT. The CDR3 is CASSEAYCRDYGYTF. The CDR3, as DNA: TGTGCCAGCAGTGAAGCTTACTGCAGGGACTATGGCTACACCTTC.

The chain employs TRBV5-8 and TRBJ1-1, with no clear D. The CDR3 totals 11 residues. Trimming shortened V by 6 bases and J by 10 bases, and 13 bases separated the two germline ends. The germline CDR1 and CDR2 sequences are SGHTS and YDEGEE. CDR3 nucleotide sequence: TGTGCCAGCACCTTCACACCTAGAGCTTTCTTT. Encoded protein: CASTFTPRAFF.

In DNA form, the CDR3 reads TGTGCCAGCAGCCAAGTAAGCGGGGGGCGCGGTAATTCACCCCTCCACTTT. As protein: CASSQVSGGRGNSPLHF. V is TRBV4-2 and J is TRBJ1-6; the D gene is possibly TRBD1 (6 bases). The CDR3 length is 17 residues. Germline CDR1 reads LGHNA; CDR2 reads YNFKEQ. Between the trimmed V and J ends, which lost 1 base and 6 bases, there was a span of 16 bases.

The chain uses TRBV7-3 and TRBJ1-4, with 9 bases lining up with TRBD1. Per germline, CDR1 SGHTA and CDR2 FQGTGA. The CDR3 runs to 16 residues. J was trimmed by 6 bases and V by 4 bases; bases with no gene match: 9. The CDR3 region has the DNA TGTGCCAGCAGCTCTGGACAGGGGATCTTCGATGAAAAACTGTTTTTT. This codes for CASSSGQGIFDEKLFF. Complete variable domain (other parts from reference TRBV7-3 and TRBJ1-4): GAGVSQTPSNKVTEKGKYVELRCDPISGHTALYWYRQSLGQGPEFLIYFQGTGAADDSGLPNDRFFAVRPEGSVSTLKIQRTERGDSAVYLCASSSGQGIFDEKLFFGSGTQLSVL.

The rearrangement links TRBV7-8 to TRBJ1-1; D may be TRBD1 (6 bases). With 0 bases removed from V and 3 bases from J, the gap between germline ends came to 11 bases. The germline gives CDR1 SGHVS, CDR2 FQNEAQ. This CDR3 comprises 15 residues. CDR3 coding DNA: TGTGCCAGCAGCTTAGCGACGGCAGGGGACACTGAAGCTTTCTTT. Translated: CASSLATAGDTEAFF.

The chain carries TRBV7-2 and TRBJ2-5, with TRBD2 identical over 14 bases. J was trimmed by 7 bases and V by 5 bases; bases with no gene match: 9. CDR1 and CDR2 from the germline V gene are SGHTA and FQGNSA. CDR3 size: 16 residues. For the CDR3, the DNA is TGTGCCAGCAGCGACCCGGGACTAGCGGGAGTCGGGACCCAGTACTTC. It specifies CASSDPGLAGVGTQYF.

The chain combines TRBV5-1 with TRBJ2-2, with a weak D call TRBD2 (6 bases). V was shortened by 0 bases and J by 0 bases, with 18 bases between the two germline ends. Germline CDR1 and CDR2: SGHRS and YFSETQ. The CDR3 contains 19 residues. The CDR3 here is CASSLEGGRASANTGELFF. CDR3 bases: TGCGCCAGCAGCTTGGAGGGCGGCAGAGCTAGCGCGAACACCGGGGAGCTGTTTTTT.

The chain combines TRBV15 with TRBJ2-1, with D possibly TRBD2 on 6 matching bases. The V end lost 1 base, the J end lost 0 bases, and 10 bases lay between the germline ends. The CDR3 has 16 amino acids. The germline V gene encodes CDR1 LNHNV and CDR2 YYDKDF (reference sequence). The CDR3 is CATSRGVGGSYNEQFF. The CDR3 DNA reads TGTGCCACCAGCAGAGGCGTGGGGGGCTCCTACAATGAGCAGTTCTTC.

V and J are TRBV5-1 and TRBJ2-2; maybe TRBD1 (6 bases). The germline gives CDR1 SGHRS, CDR2 YFSETQ. The V end was cut by 4 bases, the J end by 2 bases, with 15 bases between. The CDR3 spans 16 residues. The CDR3 region has the DNA TGCGCCAGCAGCCCCCGGACAGCGGTCAACACCGGGGAGCTGTTTTTT. It yields the protein CASSPRTAVNTGELFF.

V is TRBV6-5 and J is TRBJ2-5; 7 positions match TRBD1. CDR1 and CDR2 from the germline V gene are MNHEY and SVGAGI. CDR3 length: 13 amino acids. V trimming: 7 bases; J trimming: 4 bases; junction bases outside the gene matches: 6. The CDR3 is CASTGDRRETQYF. CDR3 nucleotides: TGTGCCAGCACCGGGGACAGACGAGAGACCCAGTACTTC.

The V and J genes are TRBV28 and TRBJ2-7; 8 positions agree with TRBD1. Germline V gene data show CDR1 as MDHEN and CDR2 as SYDVKM. J lost 8 bases, V lost 6 bases, and 15 bases had no gene match. The CDR3 is made up of 15 amino acids. The CDR3 DNA follows: TGTGCCAGCAGCCCAGGTGGACAGGGCCCCCATAAGCAGTACTTC. This gives the protein CASSPGGQGPHKQYF.

The CDR3 bases are TGTGCCAGCAGTTCGTGGCAGGGGATATCCACAGATACGCAGTATTTT. Amino acids: CASSSWQGISTDTQYF. The chain carries TRBV27 and TRBJ2-3; D perhaps matches TRBD1 (6 bases). CDR1 is MNHEY, CDR2 SMNVEV, per germline (reference sequence). There are 16 residues in the CDR3. The ends were cut back, 4 bases at V and 2 bases at J, with 16 bases in the middle.

The chain links TRBV5-1 to TRBJ2-5; TRBD1 aligns across 11 bases. Germline V lookup: CDR1 SGHRS, CDR2 YFSETQ. CDR3 length equals 15 residues. The V and J ends lost 3 bases and 1 base, in that order; junction bases with no gene match: 2. The CDR3 loop is CASSWGTGGQETQYF. The CDR3 DNA is TGCGCCAGCAGCTGGGGGACAGGGGGCCAAGAGACCCAGTACTTC.

V gene TRBV13 combines with J gene TRBJ1-2; 8 bases match TRBD1. This CDR3 has 16 amino acids. V lost 5 bases, J lost 4 bases, and 12 bases stayed unmatched. CDR1 and CDR2 from the germline V gene are PRHDT and FYEKMQ (reference sequence). Here the CDR3 DNA reads TGTGCCAGCAGCCCTGCGACAGGGGAAAGTGTCTATGGCTACACCTTC. Translated: CASSPATGESVYGYTF.

The chain couples TRBV19 to TRBJ2-7, with 8 bases that match TRBD1. V trimming: 6 bases; J trimming: 1 base; junction bases outside the gene matches: 5. There are 14 residues in the CDR3. The V gene's germline CDR1 is LNHDA and CDR2 SQIVND (reference sequence). Written as DNA, the CDR3 is TGTGCCAGTAGGAGGACAGGGACGTCCTACGAGCAGTACTTC. Amino acid sequence: CASRRTGTSYEQYF.

V gene TRBV7-6 combines with J gene TRBJ2-5; tentatively, D is TRBD1 (7 bases). The ends were cut back, 5 bases at V and 4 bases at J, with 11 bases in the middle. The germline gives CDR1 SGHVS, CDR2 FNYEAQ. The CDR3 loop spans 13 amino acids. The CDR3 region is CASSPQGGETQYF. DNA of the CDR3: TGTGCCAGCAGCCCCCAGGGGGGAGAGACCCAGTACTTC.